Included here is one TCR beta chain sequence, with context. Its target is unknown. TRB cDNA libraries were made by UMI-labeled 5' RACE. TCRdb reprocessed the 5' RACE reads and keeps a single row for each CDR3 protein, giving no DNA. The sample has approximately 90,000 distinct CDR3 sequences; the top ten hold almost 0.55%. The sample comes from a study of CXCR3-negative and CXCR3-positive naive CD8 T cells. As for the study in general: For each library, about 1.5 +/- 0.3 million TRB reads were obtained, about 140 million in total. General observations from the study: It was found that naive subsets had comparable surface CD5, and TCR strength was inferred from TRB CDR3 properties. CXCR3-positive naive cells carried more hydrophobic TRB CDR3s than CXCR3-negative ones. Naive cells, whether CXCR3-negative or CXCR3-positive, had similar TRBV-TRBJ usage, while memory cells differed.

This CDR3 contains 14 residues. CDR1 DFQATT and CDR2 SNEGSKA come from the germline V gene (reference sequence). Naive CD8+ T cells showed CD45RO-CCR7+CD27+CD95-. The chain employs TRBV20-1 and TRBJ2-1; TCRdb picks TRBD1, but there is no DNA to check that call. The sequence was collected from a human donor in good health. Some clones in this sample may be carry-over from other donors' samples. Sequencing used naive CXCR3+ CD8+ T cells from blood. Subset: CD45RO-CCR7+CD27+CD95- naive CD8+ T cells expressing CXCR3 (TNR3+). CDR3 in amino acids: CSARQGNTYNEQFF.